These 12 T cell receptor beta chains originate from one sample sequenced in a study of shared clonotypes between healthy human individuals. Sequencing was performed with immunoSEQ multiplex PCR; in TCRdb, only in-frame clones are kept and a portion is missing. The sample holds about 2.5 million clones, around 90% seen once. Sequenced material: naive CD4+ T cells from PBMCs. Described subset: CD45RA+ positively selected. These receptors were obtained from a man between 18 and 29 years old in good health. Some clones in this sample may be carry-over from other donors' samples.

The chain couples TRBV5-1 to TRBJ2-7; tentatively, D is TRBD2 (5 bases). The germline V gene encodes CDR1 SGHRS and CDR2 YFSETQ. V shed 0 bases and J shed 2 bases, with 9 bases lying between them. The CDR3 contains 14 residues. Here the CDR3 reads CASSLGAGPYEQYF. Written as DNA, the CDR3 is TGCGCCAGCAGCTTGGGGGCGGGTCCCTACGAGCAGTACTTC.

Worth noting for this clone: An end of the junction does not agree with germline; a read error may underlie this. The chain is built from TRBV5-4 and TRBJ1-4, with a possible D match to TRBD1 (5 bases). Germline CDR1 reads SGHNT; CDR2 reads YYREEE (reference sequence). CDR3 length: 15 amino acids. The chain's CDR3 is CASRPGTATTEKLFF. The CDR3 DNA is TGTGCCAGCAGACCCGGGACCGCGACTACTGAAAAACTGTTTTTT.

This clone came up a few times. The same CDR3 can be traced to other DNA sequences in this sample. The chain carries TRBV18 and TRBJ1-1, with a tentative D call TRBD1 (6 bases). This CDR3 spans 13 amino acids. Deletions cut 8 bases from V and 1 base from J, with 11 bases between. CDR1 and CDR2 from the germline V gene are KGHSH and LQKENI. CDR3 loop: CASTLTGNTEAFF. The CDR3 region has the DNA TGTGCCAGCACGTTGACAGGGAACACTGAAGCTTTCTTT. Looking up the rest from reference TRBV18 and TRBJ1-1 gives the full variable domain: NAGVMQNPRHLVRRRGQEARLRCSPMKGHSHVYWYRQLPEEGLKFMVYLQKENIIDESGMPKERFSAEFPKEGPSILRIQQVVRGDSAAYFCASTLTGNTEAFFGQGTRLTVV.

The V gene is TRBV5-1, the J gene TRBJ2-7; 9 nucleotides line up with TRBD1. V was clipped by 6 bases and J by 7 bases; unmatched bases: 8. This CDR3 is built from 13 residues. Germline CDR1 SGHRS, CDR2 YFSETQ. Here the CDR3 DNA reads TGCGCCAGCACAGGGACAGGGCCTGGGGAGCAGTACTTC. It yields the protein CASTGTGPGEQYF.

The rearrangement uses TRBV5-1 and TRBJ1-3; D ambiguous. The CDR3 loop spans 15 amino acids. Per germline, CDR1 SGHRS and CDR2 YFSETQ. Trimming stripped 0 bases from V and 1 base from J, with 8 bases between. DNA of the CDR3: TGCGCCAGCAGCTTGGATCCGGTATCTGGAAACACCATATATTTT. Translating gives CASSLDPVSGNTIYF.

The chain recombines TRBV27 with TRBJ2-7, with D perhaps matching TRBD2 (7 bases). Germline V lookup: CDR1 MNHEY, CDR2 SMNVEV (reference sequence). V lost 5 bases and J lost 7, with 21 bases in between. The CDR3 is made up of 15 amino acids. The CDR3: CASSKNRVGGAEQYF. CDR3 coding DNA: TGTGCCAGCAGTAAGAACCGGGTGGGGGGGGCTGAGCAGTACTTC.

The chain joins TRBV28 to TRBJ1-6; TRBD1 agrees at 10 bases. Germline V lookup: CDR1 MDHEN, CDR2 SYDVKM. Trimming cost V 7 bases and J 9 bases; bases outside gene matches: 6. The CDR3 is made up of 14 amino acids. CDR3 sequence: CASIPGTGVSPLHF. CDR3 coding DNA: TGTGCCAGCATTCCCGGGACAGGGGTTTCACCCCTCCACTTT. The full variable domain, rest sourced from reference TRBV28 and TRBJ1-6, is DVKVTQSSRYLVKRTGEKVFLECVQDMDHENMFWYRQDPGLGLRLIYFSYDVKMKEKGDIPEGYSVSREKKERFSLILESASTNQTSMYLCASIPGTGVSPLHFGNGTRLTVT.

The chain combines TRBV7-8 with TRBJ2-7; a possible D gene is TRBD1 (6 bases). The CDR3 length is 12 residues. V was clipped by 6 bases and J by 8 bases, with 14 bases between them. Germline loops: CDR1 SGHVS, CDR2 FQNEAQ. CDR3 coding DNA: TGTGCCAGCAGGCTTACAGGGTTCAAGCAGTACTTC. Amino acids: CASRLTGFKQYF. The full variable domain, its missing parts supplied by reference TRBV7-8 and TRBJ2-7, is GAGVSQSPRYKVAKRGQDVALRCDPISGHVSLFWYQQALGQGPEFLTYFQNEAQLDKSGLPSDRFFAERPEGSVSTLKIQRTQQEDSAVYLCASRLTGFKQYFGPGTRLTVT.

The V call is TRBV7-3, the J call TRBJ2-1; D may be TRBD1 (7 bases). The CDR3 is made up of 15 amino acids. Germline V lookup: CDR1 SGHTA, CDR2 FQGTGA. Deletions cut 1 base from V and 7 bases from J, with 14 bases between. The CDR3 DNA follows: TGTGCCAGCAGCTTAAAAGGGGGCGCGGGAAATGAGCAGTTCTTC. Translated, it gives CASSLKGGAGNEQFF.

The chain links TRBV28 to TRBJ2-7, with 9 nucleotides matching TRBD1. V trimming: 6 bases; J trimming: 4 bases; junction bases outside the gene matches: 10. The germline gives CDR1 MDHEN, CDR2 SYDVKM. The CDR3 length is 15 residues. The CDR3 DNA sequence: TGTGCCAGCAGCTCCTCCGGGACAGGGTCGTACGAGCAGTACTTC. Its translation is CASSSSGTGSYEQYF.

This chain uses TRBV7-2 with TRBJ1-1, with D maybe TRBD1 (5 bases). The germline CDR1 and CDR2 sequences are SGHTA and FQGNSA. The CDR3 is 14 amino acids. V was cut by 2 bases and J by 4 bases, with 11 bases left in between. In nucleotides, the CDR3 is TGTGCCAGCAGCTTACTATCAGGGATCACTGAAGCTTTCTTT. This translates into CASSLLSGITEAFF.

The chain combines TRBV5-1 with TRBJ2-5; D perhaps matches TRBD1 (6 bases). This CDR3 contains 13 residues. CDR1 and CDR2 (germline): SGHRS, YFSETQ. V shed 6 bases and J shed 4 bases, with 13 bases lying between them. CDR3 sequence reads: CASTSTGLETQYF. The CDR3 DNA is TGCGCCAGCACCTCGACAGGCTTAGAGACCCAGTACTTC.